This passage covers 27 T cell receptor beta chains from one sample sequenced in a study of blood T cell repertoires in COVID-19. The method was immunoSEQ multiplex PCR; TCRdb's version includes in-frame clones alone and lacks a portion of them. The sample lists about 240,000 clones, more than 75% occurring once. Sequencing input: peripheral blood. The receptor set was obtained from a woman in her sixties or seventies with active or convalescent COVID-19.

The V and J genes are TRBV10-2 and TRBJ2-7; possibly TRBD1 for D (6 bases). Trimming cost V 6 bases and J 0 bases, with 15 bases left between them. This CDR3 has 15 amino acids. From germline, CDR1 is WSHSY and CDR2 SAAADI. The CDR3 here is CASSAGDSSSYEQYF. CDR3 nucleotides: TGCGCCAGCAGCGCAGGGGATTCTAGCTCCTACGAGCAGTACTTC.

The chain uses TRBV6-1 and TRBJ2-1, with D possibly being TRBD1 (6 bases). The CDR3 totals 12 residues. CDR1 is MNHNS and CDR2 is SASEGT in the germline V gene. V was clipped by 6 bases and J by 7 bases, with 10 bases between them. The CDR3 DNA reads TGTGCCAGCAGCCTCCAGGGGAATGAGCAGTTCTTC. This encodes CASSLQGNEQFF.

The chain combines TRBV5-1 with TRBJ2-3, with 12 bases lining up with TRBD2. V shed 3 bases and J 1 base; nucleotides not matched to a gene: 3. The CDR3 covers 16 residues. The V gene's germline CDR1 is SGHRS and CDR2 YFSETQ. The CDR3 is CASSSRLAGGTDTQYF. CDR3 sequence (DNA): TGCGCCAGCAGCTCCAGACTAGCGGGGGGCACAGATACGCAGTATTTT.

V and J are TRBV19 and TRBJ2-7, with 9 positions matching TRBD1. Germline-derived CDR1 and CDR2 are LNHDA and SQIVND (reference sequence). The CDR3 sequence is 18 residues long. The V segment lost 10 bases and the J segment 3 bases; nucleotides outside the gene matches: 22. The CDR3 is CATPRLGQGRVFNYEQYF. The CDR3 DNA reads TGTGCCACCCCTCGCCTGGGACAGGGCAGGGTTTTTAACTACGAGCAGTACTTC.

CDR3 in DNA: TGTGCCAGCAGTTTGGGGCCCCTTATAAGCACAGATACGCAGTATTTT. It is translated as CASSLGPLISTDTQYF. The chain uses TRBV6-5 and TRBJ2-3; the D gene is possibly TRBD1 (5 bases). V was trimmed by 4 bases and J by 0 bases, leaving 14 bases between them. Germline CDR1 reads MNHEY; CDR2 reads SVGAGI. This CDR3 comprises 16 residues.

The chain carries TRBV30 and TRBJ1-2; 7 bases are a match to TRBD1. The ends lost 3 bases at V and 5 bases at J; junction bases unmatched: 3. CDR3 length: 12 residues. Germline CDR1 reads GTSNPN; CDR2 reads SVGIG (reference sequence). Here the CDR3 DNA reads TGTGCCTGGAGCCCACAGGGGTATGGCTACACCTTC. Protein: CAWSPQGYGYTF. The variable domain in full, completed from reference TRBV30 and TRBJ1-2, reads SQTIHQWPATLVQPVGSPLSLECTVEGTSNPNLYWYRQAAGRGLQLLFYSVGIGQISSEVPQNLSASRPQDRQFILSSKKLLLSDSGFYLCAWSPQGYGYTFGSGTRLTVV.

The rearrangement joins TRBV10-3 to TRBJ2-7; no clear D gene. V was clipped by 6 bases and J by 1 base, with 16 bases between them. The CDR3 length is 15 residues. In germline, CDR1 is ENHRY, CDR2 SYGVKD. The CDR3 sequence is CAISQPTGTSYEQYF. The CDR3 DNA is TGTGCCATCAGCCAACCGACTGGAACTTCCTACGAGCAGTACTTC.

The gene calls are TRBV27 and TRBJ2-2; 11 positions agree with TRBD2. The ends lost 5 bases at V and 6 bases at J; junction bases unmatched: 8. This CDR3 is 16 amino acids long. Germline CDR1 and CDR2: MNHEY and SMNVEV (reference sequence). The CDR3 coding sequence is TGTGCCAGCAGTACGCGGGCTAGCGGGGGGCCCGGGGAGCTGTTTTTT. Residues: CASSTRASGGPGELFF.

This chain uses TRBV19 with TRBJ2-1; 7 positions match TRBD1. The CDR3 has 15 amino acids. Germline V lookup: CDR1 LNHDA, CDR2 SQIVND (reference sequence). With V trimmed by 6 bases and J by 8 bases, 13 bases remained unmatched. Written as DNA, the CDR3 is TGTGCCAGTAGCCACCGGGACAGCTATAGGGATGAGCAGTTCTTC. This encodes CASSHRDSYRDEQFF.

The J gene is TRBJ2-7, the V gene TRBV7-2; TRBD2 aligns across 9 bases. Germline assignment: CDR1 SGHTA and CDR2 FQGNSA. The J segment lost 2 bases and the V segment lost 6 bases, leaving 11 bases of the junction unmatched. The CDR3 is 16 amino acids. The chain's CDR3 is CASSSWAVAGAYEQYF. CDR3 DNA: TGTGCCAGCAGTTCTTGGGCCGTAGCGGGGGCCTACGAGCAGTACTTC. Combining the CDR3 with reference TRBV7-2 and TRBJ2-7 gives the whole variable domain GAGVSQSPSNKVTEKGKDVELRCDPISGHTALYWYRQSLGQGLEFLIYFQGNSAPDKSGLPSDRFSAERTGGSVSTLTIQRTQQEDSAVYLCASSSWAVAGAYEQYFGPGTRLTVT.

The rearrangement links TRBV18 to TRBJ1-5, with D perhaps TRBD1 (5 bases). V shed 5 bases and J shed 0 bases, with 11 bases lying between them. This CDR3 has 15 amino acids. Germline V gene data show CDR1 as KGHSH and CDR2 as LQKENI. For the CDR3, the DNA is TGTGCCAGCTCAGCTCAGGGTTATAGCAATCAGCCCCAGCATTTT. Its protein product is CASSAQGYSNQPQHF.

This clone showed up just once. J is TRBJ2-2 and V is TRBV7-9; D may be TRBD1 (6 bases). This CDR3 region has 16 residues. Looked up from germline, CDR1 is SEHNR and CDR2 is FQNEAQ (reference sequence). With 5 bases removed from V and 5 bases from J, the gap between germline ends came to 18 bases. CDR3 residues: CASSGGDTGITGELFF. The DNA of the CDR3 is TGTGCCAGCAGCGGTGGGGACACAGGAATAACCGGGGAGCTGTTTTTT.

V gene TRBV7-9 combines with J gene TRBJ1-1; tentative D call: TRBD1 (6 bases). V was cut by 5 bases and J by 7 bases, with 11 bases left in between. The CDR3 loop spans 12 amino acids. Germline-derived CDR1 and CDR2 are SEHNR and FQNEAQ (reference sequence). The CDR3 DNA follows: TGTGCCAGCAGCCTACAGGGTAATGAAGCTTTCTTT. It is translated as CASSLQGNEAFF.

This clone was counted only a few times. This chain uses TRBV6-1 with TRBJ1-1, with D unresolved. Germline V gives CDR1 MNHNS, CDR2 SASEGT. The V gene lost 1 base and the J gene lost 6 bases, with 9 bases spanning the gap. This CDR3 has 13 residues. The CDR3 loop is CASSEDERAEAFF. The CDR3 coding sequence is TGTGCCAGCAGTGAAGATGAACGCGCTGAAGCTTTCTTT.

The chain joins TRBV2 to TRBJ2-5; D is unresolved. Germline CDR1 and CDR2: SNHLY and FYNNEI. The ends were cut back, 7 bases at V and 5 bases at J, with 23 bases in the middle. The CDR3 runs to 16 residues. This CDR3 reads CASNPGATALRETQYF. CDR3 in DNA: TGTGCCAGCAATCCCGGTGCTACCGCTTTACGTGAGACCCAGTACTTC. Full variable domain (remainder filled in from reference TRBV2 and TRBJ2-5): EPEVTQTPSHQVTQMGQEVILRCVPISNHLYFYWYRQILGQKVEFLVSFYNNEISEKSEIFDDQFSVERPDGSNFTLKIRSTKLEDSAMYFCASNPGATALRETQYFGPGTRLLVL.

The rearrangement joins TRBV3-1 (or the pseudogene TRBV3-2) to TRBJ2-7, with 9 bases identical to TRBD2. Germline V gene data show CDR1 as LGHDT and CDR2 as YNNKEL (reference sequence). The junction had 3 bases not matched to a gene; V was cut back by 1 base and J by 5 bases. This CDR3 comprises 14 residues. CDR3 sequence: CASSQGAGGNEQYF. The CDR3 DNA reads TGTGCCAGCAGCCAAGGGGCGGGGGGGAACGAGCAGTACTTC.

This rearrangement joins TRBV19 to TRBJ2-7, with 11 nucleotides matching TRBD1. V shed 3 bases, J shed 3 bases, and the junction held 7 bases outside the gene matches. This CDR3 is 16 amino acids long. Germline CDR1 and CDR2: LNHDA and SQIVND (reference sequence). CDR3 in amino acids: CASSMGAGTGGYEQYF. In DNA, the CDR3 is TGTGCCAGTAGTATGGGCGCCGGGACAGGGGGCTACGAGCAGTACTTC.

The chain uses TRBV4-1 and TRBJ2-1; 8 nucleotides agree with TRBD1. J gave up 7 bases and V 3 bases, and 14 bases lay outside the gene matches. This CDR3 spans 17 amino acids. Germline V gives CDR1 MGHRA, CDR2 YSYEKL. The CDR3 loop is CASSHRNRGVFGNEQFF. CDR3 coding DNA: TGCGCCAGCAGCCATCGTAACAGGGGGGTTTTTGGGAATGAGCAGTTCTTC.

The chain has TRBV7-9 and TRBJ2-7, with 8 bases matching TRBD2. Per germline, CDR1 SEHNR and CDR2 FQNEAQ (reference sequence). The V segment lost 0 bases and the J segment 2 bases; nucleotides outside the gene matches: 3. This CDR3 contains 15 residues. The CDR3 DNA sequence: TGTGCCAGCAGCTTAGCGTCGGGGGGGCCCTACGAGCAGTACTTC. Translated, it gives CASSLASGGPYEQYF.

This clone was seen more than once but under ten times. The gene calls are TRBV19 and TRBJ1-5; 9 bases are a match to TRBD1. V lost 6 bases, J lost 3 bases, and 9 bases stayed unmatched. Per germline, CDR1 LNHDA and CDR2 SQIVND (reference sequence). This CDR3 comprises 16 residues. The CDR3 loop is CASSRETGGANQPQHF. CDR3 nucleotides: TGTGCCAGTAGCCGGGAGACAGGGGGTGCCAATCAGCCCCAGCATTTT.

This clone appeared a few times. The chain recombines TRBV10-3 with TRBJ2-4; a possible D gene is TRBD2 (6 bases). The germline CDR1 and CDR2 sequences are ENHRY and SYGVKD. Trimming took 10 bases from V and 8 from J, leaving 21 bases between them. This CDR3 is 14 amino acids long. CDR3 region: CATSNRDSGDIQYF. The CDR3 DNA sequence: TGTGCCACCTCTAACCGGGACTCTGGGGACATTCAGTACTTC.

The V call is TRBV2, the J call TRBJ1-5, with D possibly being TRBD1 (5 bases). With 7 bases removed from V and 11 bases from J, the gap between germline ends came to 18 bases. CDR1 is SNHLY, CDR2 FYNNEI, per germline. The CDR3 is 13 residues long. The CDR3 sequence is CASNFNSRGTQHF. As DNA, the CDR3 is TGTGCCAGCAATTTCAACAGTCGGGGGACCCAGCATTTT.

The chain couples TRBV6-5 to TRBJ1-6, with 7 bases fitting TRBD1. The V gene's germline CDR1 is MNHEY and CDR2 SVGAGI. The ends lost 6 bases at V and 6 bases at J; junction bases unmatched: 8. The CDR3 has 15 amino acids. The CDR3 DNA follows: TGTGCCAGCAGGCCTAGGACAGGATCTAATTCACCCCTCCACTTT. As protein: CASRPRTGSNSPLHF.

This clone was counted a few times. The CDR3, as DNA: TGTGCCAGCAGCCCGGCGGGACTAGCGGGGGTAGGTGAGCAGTTCTTC. It translates to CASSPAGLAGVGEQFF. The chain couples TRBV5-8 to TRBJ2-1; 14 bases fit TRBD2. Germline trimming cut 4 bases from V and 9 bases from J; bases unmatched to any gene: 9. Germline CDR1 and CDR2: SGHTS and YDEGEE. CDR3 size: 16 residues.

V gene TRBV4-3 combines with J gene TRBJ1-3, with unresolved D. Trimming left V 3 bases short and J 3 bases short, with 9 bases between. This CDR3 contains 14 residues. Germline V gives CDR1 LGHNA, CDR2 YSLEER. In DNA form, the CDR3 reads TGCGCCAGCAGCCAGACCACTATTGGAAACACCATATATTTT. Its translation: CASSQTTIGNTIYF.

There are a few counts of this clone. As DNA, the CDR3 is TGTGCCAGCAGTTCCTTGGAGGGAATAGGGCATCAGCCCCAGCATTTT. As protein: CASSSLEGIGHQPQHF. V and J are TRBV27 and TRBJ1-5; D ambiguous. V dropped 4 bases and J dropped 5 bases, with 18 bases sitting between them. Germline-derived CDR1 and CDR2 are MNHEY and SMNVEV (reference sequence). The CDR3 spans 16 residues.

The chain uses TRBV30 and TRBJ1-1; D is undetermined. Trimming left V 2 bases short and J 7 bases short, with 11 bases between. CDR1 is GTSNPN and CDR2 is SVGIG in the germline V gene (reference sequence). The CDR3 runs to 12 residues. CDR3 DNA sequence: TGTGCCTGGAGTCCCCAGAGGGATGAAGCTTTCTTT. It codes for CAWSPQRDEAFF.